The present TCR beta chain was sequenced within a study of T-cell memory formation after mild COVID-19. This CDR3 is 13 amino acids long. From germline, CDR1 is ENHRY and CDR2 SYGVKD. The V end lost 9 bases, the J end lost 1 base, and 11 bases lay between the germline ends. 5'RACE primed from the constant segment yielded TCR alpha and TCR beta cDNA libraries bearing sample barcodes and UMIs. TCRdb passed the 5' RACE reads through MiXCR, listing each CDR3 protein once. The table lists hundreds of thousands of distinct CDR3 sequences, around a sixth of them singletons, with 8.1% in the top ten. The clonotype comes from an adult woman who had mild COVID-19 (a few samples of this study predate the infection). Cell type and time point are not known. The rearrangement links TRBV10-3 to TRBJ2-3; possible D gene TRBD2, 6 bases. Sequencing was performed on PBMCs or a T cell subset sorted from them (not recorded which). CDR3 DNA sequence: TGTGCCATTAGCGGTTGGGGCACAGATACGCAGTATTTT. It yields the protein CAISGWGTDTQYF.